This paragraph covers one TCR beta chain sequence. The data were produced by immunoSEQ multiplex PCR, yet TCRdb's version contains in-frame clones alone and is incomplete. The repertoire holds 70,000 to 95,000 clones, 90% to 95% seen once, with 0.26% in the top ten. These data originate in a study of technical replicates of blood from several donors. CDR1 is MNHEY and CDR2 is SMNVEV in the germline V gene (reference sequence). Trimming took 2 bases from V and 1 from J; bases not matched to a gene: 7. This CDR3 comprises 16 residues. The sequence came from a human donor in good health. The chain employs TRBV27 and TRBJ1-1; 7 bases align to TRBD1. Material for sequencing was T cells isolated from PBMCs. The DNA for the CDR3 is TGTGCCAGCAGTTTAGTAGGGACAGTTACGAACACTGAAGCTTTCTTT. Translation gives CASSLVGTVTNTEAFF.